This T cell receptor (beta chain) was profiled in a study of blood T cell repertoires in COVID-19. Clones were sequenced by immunoSEQ multiplex PCR, and TCRdb holds only the in-frame ones, with some missing. The table has 130,000 or so clones, about 86% seen once. CDR1 and CDR2 (germline): MNHEY, SVGEGT. Trimming took 2 bases from V and 4 from J, leaving 20 bases between them. This CDR3 has 17 amino acids. This clonotype was sampled from a woman aged 45 to 65 with acute or convalescent COVID-19. The sample was peripheral blood. This chain connects TRBV6-2 or TRBV6-3 to TRBJ1-1; D is ambiguous. The CDR3 region is CASSYRITSTAVTEAFF. CDR3 nucleotides: TGTGCCAGCAGTTACCGGATTACATCCACGGCGGTCACTGAAGCTTTCTTT.